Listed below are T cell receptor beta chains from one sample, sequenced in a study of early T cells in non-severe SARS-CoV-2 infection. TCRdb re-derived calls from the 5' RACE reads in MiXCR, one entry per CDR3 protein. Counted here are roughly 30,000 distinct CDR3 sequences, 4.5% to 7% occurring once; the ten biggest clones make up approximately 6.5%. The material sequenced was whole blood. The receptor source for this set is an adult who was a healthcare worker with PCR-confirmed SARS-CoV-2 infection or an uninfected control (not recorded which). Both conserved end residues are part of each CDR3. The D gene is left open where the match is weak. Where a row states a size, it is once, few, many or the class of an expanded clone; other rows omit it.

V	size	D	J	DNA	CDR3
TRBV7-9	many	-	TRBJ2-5	TGTGCCAGCAGCCGGGGGGCCACACAAGAGACCCAGTACTTC	CASSRGATQETQYF
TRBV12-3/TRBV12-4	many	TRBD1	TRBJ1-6	TGTGCCAGCAGTTTAAACCCTCTTACAGGGGACTCACCCCTCCACTTT	CASSLNPLTGDSPLHF
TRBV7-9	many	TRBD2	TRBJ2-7	TGTGCCAGCTCCCCGGGATTAGCGGGAGTCTACGAGCAGTACTTC	CASSPGLAGVYEQYF
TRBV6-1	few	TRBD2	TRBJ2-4	TGTGCCAGCACCCCCGTTGGGACTAGCGGGTCCCTAGCCAAAAACATTCAGTACTTC	CASTPVGTSGSLAKNIQYF
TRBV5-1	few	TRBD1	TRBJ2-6	TGCGCCAGCGGAAAAGGACAGGAGAGCTCTGGGGCCAACGTCCTGACTTTC	CASGKGQESSGANVLTF
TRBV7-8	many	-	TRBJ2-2	TGTGCCAGCAGCTTAGCTAGGGACCGAAGGGCCGGGGAGCTGTTTTTT	CASSLARDRRAGELFF
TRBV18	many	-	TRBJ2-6	TGTGCCAGCTCACCGAGGGGCACACGGGCTGGGGCCAACGTCCTGACTTTC	CASSPRGTRAGANVLTF
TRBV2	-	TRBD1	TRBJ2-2	TGTGCCAGCATGCTGGACAGGGGGGACACCGGGGAGCTGTTTTTT	CASMLDRGDTGELFF
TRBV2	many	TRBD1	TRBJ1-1	TGTGCCAGCAGGTCAAGGGACAGGGGACTTATTGTTGAAGCTTTCTTT	CASRSRDRGLIVEAFF
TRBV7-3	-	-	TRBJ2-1	TGTGCCAGCAGCCCTGGCAGTTACAATGAGCAGTTCTTC	CASSPGSYNEQFF
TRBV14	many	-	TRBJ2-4	TGTGCCAGCAGTAACTCCCAGGGACCACAGTACTTC	CASSNSQGPQYF
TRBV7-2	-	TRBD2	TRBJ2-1	TGTGCCAGCAGCTTAGCCGCTAGCGGGAGCTCCTACAATGAGCAGTTCTTC	CASSLAASGSSYNEQFF